This passage covers 5 T cell receptor beta chains from one sample sequenced in a study of blood T cell repertoires in COVID-19. Assay used: immunoSEQ multiplex PCR; TCRdb lists only in-frame clones, some missing. Of some 390,000 clones in the sample, more than 85% were seen once. The sequencing input was peripheral blood. These receptors were obtained from a human donor in a cohort sampled during active COVID-19.

CDR3 nucleotide sequence: TGTGCCAGCAGTGATTCCCCGGGACTTAACTATGGCTACACCTTC. It encodes CASSDSPGLNYGYTF. This sequence joins TRBV6-1 and TRBJ1-2; perhaps TRBD1 as D (5 bases). CDR1 is MNHNS, CDR2 SASEGT, per germline. CDR3 size: 15 residues. The germline V and J ends were trimmed by 3 bases and 1 base, with 12 bases remaining between them.

This clone has a handful of counts. The chain combines TRBV5-1 with TRBJ1-5; D not resolved. The germline gives CDR1 SGHRS, CDR2 YFSETQ. V lost 7 bases, J lost 3 bases, and 8 bases lay in between. The CDR3 extends over 12 amino acids. CDR3 DNA: TGCGCCAGCCCCCAGGCCAATCAGCCCCAGCATTTT. Translating it yields CASPQANQPQHF.

The chain has TRBV4-2 and TRBJ1-1; D might be TRBD1 (6 bases). The CDR3 loop spans 15 amino acids. Germline-derived CDR1 and CDR2 are LGHNA and YNFKEQ. V lost 0 bases to trimming and J lost 5 bases, with 13 bases between them. CDR3 residues: CASSQDEGGRTEAFF. DNA of the CDR3: TGTGCCAGCAGCCAAGATGAGGGGGGGAGGACTGAAGCTTTCTTT.

V and J are TRBV5-1 and TRBJ2-5; 7 bases are a match to TRBD1. This CDR3 comprises 14 residues. With V trimmed by 4 bases and J by 0 bases, 3 bases remained unmatched. Germline CDR1 reads SGHRS; CDR2 reads YFSETQ. The CDR3 reads CASSTQGYQETQYF. CDR3 nucleotides: TGCGCCAGCAGCACACAGGGGTACCAAGAGACCCAGTACTTC.

This clone has more than one count but fewer than ten. V and J are TRBV11-2 and TRBJ1-1, with D hard to call. Germline V gene lookup returns CDR1 SGHAT and CDR2 FQNNGV. The length of the CDR3 is 16 residues. The V end was cut by 2 bases, the J end by 1 base, with 14 bases between. The chain's CDR3 is CASSLITANSNTEAFF. The CDR3 DNA is TGTGCCAGCAGCTTAATAACAGCTAACTCGAACACTGAAGCTTTCTTT.